What follows describes a single T cell receptor beta chain. The antigen is undetermined. Trimming took off 3 bases at V and 5 bases at J, with 17 bases between the two ends. Germline V lookup: CDR1 SGHDT, CDR2 YYEEEE. The CDR3 is 15 residues long. The data were taken from a study of cytomegalovirus exposure and HLA in healthy donors. General study results and limits: In a later analysis, V- and J-gene trimming of beta chains associated with a DCLRE1C missense variant, replicated independently. Overall, roughly 170 TCR beta chains were annotated as cytomegalovirus-associated. High specificity and sensitivity for cytomegalovirus status were reported for the classifier. Later analysis suggested links between common viral pathogens and several top significant clusters.

PCR amplification relied on 60 Vbeta primers (plus 13 Jbeta primers). Assay: immunoSEQ multiplex PCR; the TCRdb copy retains only in-frame clones and omits some. The sample gives 60,000 to 75,000 clones, around 91% of which show up once; roughly an eighth is in the top ten. The source material was PBMCs. This chain links TRBV5-6 with TRBJ2-5, with D possibly being TRBD1 (6 bases). The source of this sequence is a woman aged 30 to 39 in good health and CMV-seropositive. The CDR3 nucleotides read TGTGCCAGCAGCTCCTACAGGGTAGGGTTCGAGACCCAGTACTTC. Translation gives CASSSYRVGFETQYF.